The present TCR beta chain was sequenced within a study of early T cells in non-severe SARS-CoV-2 infection. Study-level background: Sequencing was performed on bulk RNA from unsorted whole blood, leaving chains unpaired.

Findings of the study overall: VDJdb-based matching was biased toward anti-spike CD8 responses and missed private and CD4 specificities.

In the case of this clonotype: The target antigen is unknown.

Per the germline V gene, CDR1 is SQVTM and CDR2 is ANQGSEA. The CDR3 runs 14 residues. Trimming stripped 1 base from V and 0 bases from J, with 10 bases between. Each cDNA molecule carried a unique molecular identifier. A single record per CDR3 protein comes from TCRdb applying MiXCR to the 5' RACE reads. The sample holds more than 60,000 distinct CDR3 sequences, over 10% seen once. This sequence was found in an adult who was a healthcare worker with PCR-confirmed SARS-CoV-2 infection or an uninfected control (not recorded which). The sample comprised whole blood. The chain recombines TRBV29-1 with TRBJ2-7; D is unclear. CDR3 residues: CSVEGTGASYEQYF. The DNA of the CDR3 is TGCAGCGTTGAAGGGACGGGCGCCTCCTACGAGCAGTACTTC.